The 22 T cell receptor beta chains reported below all come from one sample, sequenced in a study of blood T cells in healthy people across ages. Sample-barcoded 5' priming and a J-beta primer mix drove a second PCR of about 6 to 12 cycles. In TCRdb, the 5' RACE reads were re-called with MiXCR into one record per CDR3 protein. The data show more than 1,000,000 distinct CDR3 sequences, with about 25% seen just once and approximately 0.79% held by the top ten. These records were also assigned to another study, of T cells of mothers and their children.

Source material: blood. Receptor source: a girl aged 2-10 years in good health.

This clonotype was detected many times. The chain has TRBV28 and TRBJ2-5, with TRBD2 matching 11 bases. The length of the CDR3 is 14 residues. V lost 6 bases, J lost 5 bases, and 5 bases stayed unmatched. Germline V gene sequence: CDR1 MDHEN, CDR2 SYDVKM. Written as DNA, the CDR3 is TGTGCCAGCAGAGGACTAGCGGGCCTCGAGACCCAGTACTTC. It encodes CASRGLAGLETQYF.

The chain employs TRBV9 and TRBJ1-3; D unresolved. This CDR3 comprises 14 residues. Trimming pared 0 bases from V and 2 bases from J, leaving 6 bases between. Germline CDR1 SGDLS, CDR2 YYNGEE. The CDR3 loop reads CASSVGDAGNTIYF. The CDR3 DNA is TGTGCCAGCAGCGTAGGAGACGCTGGAAACACCATATATTTT.

The chain employs TRBV28 and TRBJ2-7, with D unclear. The CDR3 is 15 residues long. Germline loops: CDR1 MDHEN, CDR2 SYDVKM. Deletions cut 2 bases from V and 2 bases from J, with 13 bases between. CDR3 DNA: TGTGCCAGCAGTTTAAAACCAACCGGCCCCTACGAGCAGTACTTC. The encoded protein is CASSLKPTGPYEQYF. The whole variable domain, filled in from reference TRBV28 and TRBJ2-7, reads DVKVTQSSRYLVKRTGEKVFLECVQDMDHENMFWYRQDPGLGLRLIYFSYDVKMKEKGDIPEGYSVSREKKERFSLILESASTNQTSMYLCASSLKPTGPYEQYFGPGTRLTVT.

This chain joins TRBV10-3 and TRBJ2-7; TRBD1 aligns across 8 bases. The germline CDR1 and CDR2 sequences are ENHRY and SYGVKD. The CDR3 has 14 amino acids. The V gene end was trimmed by 11 bases and the J gene end by 6 bases; junction bases not matched to a gene: 15. CDR3 amino acids: CAAMRTGGHFEQYF. The DNA of the CDR3 is TGTGCCGCCATGCGTACAGGGGGACACTTCGAGCAGTACTTC.

This clonotype showed up just a few times. The V gene is TRBV6-5, the J gene TRBJ2-4; D perhaps matches TRBD2 (5 bases). The CDR3 extends over 11 amino acids. Germline lookup yields CDR1 MNHEY and CDR2 SVGAGI. Trimming took off 8 bases at V and 7 bases at J, with 9 bases between the two ends. The CDR3 bases are TGTGCCAGCGGGAGTGTGAACATTCAGTACTTC. Residues: CASGSVNIQYF.

The chain employs TRBV20-1 and TRBJ2-1; TRBD2 matches at 7 bases. CDR1 and CDR2 from the germline V gene are DFQATT and SNEGSKA (reference sequence). The CDR3 covers 14 residues. V lost 4 bases and J lost 9; bases outside the gene matches: 12. CDR3 sequence: CSAMPGTGGGEQFF. CDR3 coding DNA: TGCAGTGCTATGCCCGGGACGGGGGGTGGTGAGCAGTTCTTC.

V is TRBV28 and J is TRBJ2-5; tentatively, D is TRBD1 or TRBD2 (5 bases each). This CDR3 comprises 13 residues. Germline CDR1 is MDHEN and CDR2 is SYDVKM. V lost 6 bases and J lost 5, with 13 bases in between. The CDR3 DNA reads as TGTGCCAGCAGATCTCCGGGACGTGAGACCCAGTACTTC. Translation: CASRSPGRETQYF.

This clonotype showed up just a few times. This chain uses TRBV7-3 with TRBJ2-3; 7 positions agree with TRBD1. This CDR3 comprises 17 residues. Losses at the gene ends were 5 bases for V and 4 bases for J; bases not matched to a gene: 15. Per germline, CDR1 SGHTA and CDR2 FQGTGA. As DNA, the CDR3 is TGTGCCAGCAGCCTCATGCGGACAGGACCCGGGGCAGATACGCAGTATTTT. It is translated as CASSLMRTGPGADTQYF.

V and J are TRBV6-2 or TRBV6-3 and TRBJ2-7; the D gene could be TRBD1 or TRBD2 (5 bases each). Germline V gene data show CDR1 as MNHEY and CDR2 as SVGEGT. The CDR3 has 14 amino acids. V was trimmed by 7 bases and J by 1 base, leaving 14 bases between them. Here the CDR3 DNA reads TGTGCCAGCACCAAGGGACGGACTTCCTACGAGCAGTACTTC. Translated, it gives CASTKGRTSYEQYF.

This clonotype was found a few times. The chain uses TRBV27 and TRBJ2-7; 10 bases are a match to TRBD1. CDR1 and CDR2 from the germline V gene are MNHEY and SMNVEV (reference sequence). The CDR3 is 16 amino acids. Trimming at V came to 5 bases and at J to 6 bases, leaving 13 bases not matched to a gene. CDR3 loop: CASSQGQGSGWGEQYF. CDR3 sequence (DNA): TGTGCCAGCAGTCAGGGACAGGGGTCGGGTTGGGGCGAGCAGTACTTC.

The chain is built from TRBV7-2 and TRBJ2-1, with TRBD1 as a possible D gene (6 bases). V dropped 8 bases and J dropped 2 bases, with 13 bases sitting between them. This CDR3 comprises 14 residues. From germline, CDR1 is SGHTA and CDR2 FQGNSA. DNA for the CDR3: TGTGCCAGCGAGGACAGCGCGACCTACAATGAGCAGTTCTTC. Its protein product is CASEDSATYNEQFF. Complete variable domain (other parts from reference TRBV7-2 and TRBJ2-1): GAGVSQSPSNKVTEKGKDVELRCDPISGHTALYWYRQSLGQGLEFLIYFQGNSAPDKSGLPSDRFSAERTGGSVSTLTIQRTQQEDSAVYLCASEDSATYNEQFFGPGTRLTVL.

Worth noting for this clonotype: Its ends do not fully match the called genes, so a read error is possible. V is TRBV20-1 and J is TRBJ2-1; 9 bases agree with TRBD1. The J call is uncertain, as TRBJ2-7 better fits the DNA end. Germline V lookup: CDR1 DFQATT, CDR2 SNEGSKA (reference sequence). The CDR3 has 15 amino acids. In DNA, the CDR3 is TGCAGTGCTAGACTGAACAGGGGGCTACCCTACGGGCAGTACTTC. Translated: CSARLNRGLPYGQYF.

Only a few counts were recorded for this clonotype. The chain recombines TRBV7-8 with TRBJ1-1, with 9 bases that match TRBD1. Per germline, CDR1 SGHVS and CDR2 FQNEAQ. After removal of 1 base from V and 8 bases from J, the junction contained 5 bases not matched to a gene. The CDR3 has 14 residues. Written as DNA, the CDR3 is TGTGCCAGCAGCTTAGGTACAGGGGGCGGCGAAGCTTTCTTT. Protein: CASSLGTGGGEAFF.

The rearrangement uses TRBV6-5 and TRBJ1-1; 8 bases agree with TRBD1. The CDR3 consists of 14 residues. In germline, CDR1 is MNHEY, CDR2 SVGAGI. V shed 6 bases and J 6 bases; nucleotides not matched to a gene: 9. CDR3 residues: CASRTDRGLAEAFF. The CDR3 coding sequence is TGTGCCAGCAGAACCGACAGGGGCCTCGCTGAAGCTTTCTTT.

This clonotype has just one count. The chain couples TRBV10-3 to TRBJ1-2, with D unresolved. From germline, CDR1 is ENHRY and CDR2 SYGVKD. The CDR3 length is 14 residues. The ends were cut back, 0 bases at V and 4 bases at J, with 9 bases in the middle. The DNA for the CDR3 is TGTGCCATCAGTGAGTCGGAGACGGTCTATGGCTACACCTTC. It is translated as CAISESETVYGYTF.

On this clonotype itself: The junction shows a germline mismatch at one end, possibly a read error. V is TRBV7-2 and J is TRBJ2-5, with unresolved D. The CDR3 has 11 residues. Germline V gives CDR1 SGHTA, CDR2 FQGNSA. CDR3 in DNA: TGTGCCAGCAGCTATATTGAGACCCAGTGCTTC. This codes for CASSYIETQCF. Using reference TRBV7-2 and TRBJ2-5 for the parts outside the CDR3, the full variable domain is GAGVSQSPSNKVTEKGKDVELRCDPISGHTALYWYRQSLGQGLEFLIYFQGNSAPDKSGLPSDRFSAERTGGSVSTLTIQRTQQEDSAVYLCASSYIETQCFGPGTRLLVL.

This chain links TRBV4-2 with TRBJ2-1; D is possibly TRBD2 (5 bases). CDR1 is LGHNA and CDR2 is YNFKEQ in the germline V gene. Trimming removed 0 bases at V and 6 bases at J, with 12 bases between. This CDR3 contains 15 residues. CDR3 sequence: CASSQEASLVNEQFF. The CDR3 DNA sequence: TGTGCCAGCAGCCAAGAGGCTAGCTTGGTCAATGAGCAGTTCTTC.

This clonotype came up a few times. This chain links TRBV12-3 or TRBV12-4 with TRBJ2-2; 10 nucleotides align to TRBD1. The CDR3 runs 16 residues. V trimming: 7 bases; J trimming: 6 bases; junction bases outside the gene matches: 11. The CDR3 DNA is TGTGCCAGCATCCCGCCGGACAGGGGGGTATCCGGGGAGCTGTTTTTT. Translated: CASIPPDRGVSGELFF.

In the case of this clonotype: One junction end does not reproduce the germline sequence, and a read error may be involved. This chain joins TRBV29-1 and TRBJ2-5; 7 bases map to TRBD2. Germline CDR1 SQVTM, CDR2 ANQGSEA. The CDR3 sequence is 11 residues long. The CDR3 nucleotides are TGTGGGACTACTAACCTAGAGACCCAGTACTTC. It translates to CGTTNLETQYF.

This clonotype was seen a few times. V is TRBV29-1 and J is TRBJ2-7; D unresolved. V was cut by 5 bases and J by 3 bases, with 8 bases left in between. CDR1 SQVTM and CDR2 ANQGSEA come from the germline V gene. There are 11 residues in the CDR3. CDR3 coding DNA: TGCAGCGTTCGAGTGAGCTACGAGCAGTACTTC. Its protein product is CSVRVSYEQYF.

This clonotype was recorded a few times. The chain employs TRBV2 and TRBJ2-2; D unclear. Germline CDR1 is SNHLY and CDR2 is FYNNEI. Trimming left V 9 bases short and J 6 bases short, with 8 bases between. CDR3 length: 11 residues. The CDR3 spells CASRFAGELFF. The CDR3 nucleotides are TGTGCCAGTCGGTTCGCCGGGGAGCTGTTTTTT.

A few counts support this clonotype. V gene TRBV5-4 combines with J gene TRBJ1-1, with D possibly being TRBD1 (5 bases). The germline CDR1 and CDR2 sequences are SGHNT and YYREEE (reference sequence). Trimming cost V 7 bases and J 4 bases, with 20 bases left between them. The CDR3 extends over 15 amino acids. CDR3 bases: TGTGCCAGCTTCCCCGCGGTCCCCGGGGGCACTGAAGCTTTCTTT. Translating gives CASFPAVPGGTEAFF.